Detailed here is one T cell receptor beta chain. No antigen is known for it. Per-base qualities were not stored, and no clone one base away is much larger. The data derive from a study of CD4 T cells in lung cancer (dated by TCRdb to between 2018 and 2021). Regarding the research as a whole: In the study, blood T cells of NSCLC patients were screened for responses to candidate mutation-encoded neoepitopes, and neoantigen-specific CD4+ T-cell clones and TCRs were isolated. The frequency of neoantigen-specific clonotypes in tumor resections, non-adjacent lung and cultured T-cell products was tracked by TCRB deep sequencing. The patients who underwent resection had lung adenocarcinoma or squamous cell carcinoma, were aged 60 to 69 when blood was donated, and were mostly former smokers. Tumor and non-adjacent lung tissue were obtained from four patients undergoing curative-intent resections for stage I-III non-small cell lung cancer. Treatments received by the patients before blood donation included platinum chemotherapy, and some patients received nivolumab or pembrolizumab.

The paper as a whole reports these results and caveats: Some responses derived from blood might reflect in vitro priming of naive T cells or cross-reactivity instead of memory responses to the cancer.

Non-adjacent lung tissue was collected from the same resection as far from the malignant lesion as possible, at a distance of at least 3 cm. Library prep was done by the immunoSEQ multiplex PCR assay. DNA was isolated using Qiagen DNeasy or QIAamp micro DNA kits, and TCRB was sequenced using the Adaptive Biotechnology human TCRB sequencing kit. TCRB libraries were sequenced on an Illumina MiSeq. As for the original processing: The kit provider's software was used to analyze TCRB sequence data, and Fisher's exact test was applied to assess tumor enrichment of clonotype templates. The source is immuneACCESS, and TCRdb retained only in-frame sequences with V and J called. Part of the clones is not carried over; for the studies checked, unresolved V genes explain less than half of this, and the remainder is unexplained. The D gene and trimming were derived from the DNA, and the V and J assignments and clone size from that table. The sample profile shows roughly 9,800 clones; around 66% of them were found once. 15% of the sample comes from the top ten.

Cut back by 2 bases and 5 bases, the V and J ends lie 14 bases apart. CDR1 and CDR2 are drawn from the germline V gene: KGHSH, LQKENI. Including cysteine and phenylalanine, the CDR3 has 15 amino acids. The read is trimmed to its CDR3 DNA, 45 bases read in frame from base 1. This receptor was identified in a man aged 55 to 70 with non-small cell lung cancer. The sequence links TRBV18 to TRBJ2-3, and TRBD1 may be the D gene, going by 6 matching bases. The sequenced sample was normal lung tissue taken away from the tumor. The nucleotide sequence is TGTGCCAGCTCACCAGAAGGGGGAGATCGAGATACGCAGTATTTT. Its protein is CASSPEGGDRDTQYF.